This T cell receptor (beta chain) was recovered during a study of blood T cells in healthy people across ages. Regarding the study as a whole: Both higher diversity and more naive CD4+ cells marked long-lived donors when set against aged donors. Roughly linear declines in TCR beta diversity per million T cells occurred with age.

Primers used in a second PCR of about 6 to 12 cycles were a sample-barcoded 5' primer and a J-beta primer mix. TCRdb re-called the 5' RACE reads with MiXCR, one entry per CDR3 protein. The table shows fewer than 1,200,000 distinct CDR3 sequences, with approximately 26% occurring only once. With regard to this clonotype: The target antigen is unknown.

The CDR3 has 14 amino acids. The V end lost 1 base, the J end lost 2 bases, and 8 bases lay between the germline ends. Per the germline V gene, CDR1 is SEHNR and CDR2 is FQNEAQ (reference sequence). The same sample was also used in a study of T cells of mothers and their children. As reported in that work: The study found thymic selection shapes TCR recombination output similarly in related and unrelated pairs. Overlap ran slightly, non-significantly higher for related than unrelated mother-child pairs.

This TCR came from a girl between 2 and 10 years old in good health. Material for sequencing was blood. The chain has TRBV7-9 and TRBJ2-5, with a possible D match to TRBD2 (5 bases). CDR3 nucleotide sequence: TGTGCCAGCAGCTTAGTCGGGGAACAAGAGACCCAGTACTTC. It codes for CASSLVGEQETQYF.